The rows below give T cell receptor beta chains drawn from one sample of a study of immune evolution from preneoplasia to lung adenocarcinoma. Repertoires were generated with immunoSEQ multiplex PCR, while TCRdb's copy carries only in-frame clones and drops some. Here the sample spans 14,000 or so clones, approximately 85% being singletons. What was sequenced was FFPE lung adenocarcinoma in situ tissue. The receptors originated from a donor aged 70 or over with lung adenocarcinoma. Both conserved end residues are part of each CDR3. D genes are given only for firm matches. Only part of the rows carry a size: once, few, many, or a class if the clone is expanded.

clone size	V gene	D gene	J gene	CDR3 DNA	CDR3 protein
NA	TRBV6-5	NA	TRBJ2-1	TGTGCCAGCACTCTAGGCTATGAGCAGTTCTTC	CASTLGYEQFF
NA	TRBV27	NA	TRBJ2-7	TGTGCCAGCAGTTTATCTTGGGTCCAGGAGAACGAGCAGTACTTC	CASSLSWVQENEQYF
NA	TRBV7-2	NA	TRBJ1-2	TGTGCCAGCAGCCGATCCTTGGCCGGCTATGGCTACACCTTC	CASSRSLAGYGYTF
NA	TRBV11-2	NA	TRBJ2-7	TGTGCCAGCAGATTAGACGGGTACGAGCAGTACTTC	CASRLDGYEQYF
NA	TRBV9	NA	TRBJ2-3	TGTGCCAGCAGCGTAGGCAGTCTTCCAGATACGCAGTATTTT	CASSVGSLPDTQYF
once	TRBV28	TRBD1	TRBJ2-7	TGTGCCAGCAGTTTTCCGGGACAGGGTGCCTACGAGCAGTACTTC	CASSFPGQGAYEQYF
NA	TRBV28	NA	TRBJ2-5	TGTGCCAGCAGTTCTGTGACCGAGACCCAGTACTTC	CASSSVTETQYF
NA	TRBV2	TRBD2	TRBJ2-7	TGTGCCAGCAGTGAAAGCGCGGGACTAGCGGCGAGCTCCTACGAGCAGTACTTC	CASSESAGLAASSYEQYF
once	TRBV28	TRBD1	TRBJ2-7	TGTGCCAGCAGTCCAGATCCGGGACAGTCCTACGAGCAGTACTTC	CASSPDPGQSYEQYF
NA	TRBV14	NA	TRBJ1-5	TGTGCCAGCAGCCAAGATCAACAGCAGCCCCAGCATTTT	CASSQDQQQPQHF
NA	TRBV7-8	NA	TRBJ2-2	TGTGCCAGCAGCTCGGGGCTTAACGGGAGTATCGGGGAGCTGTTTTTT	CASSSGLNGSIGELFF
NA	TRBV28	NA	TRBJ1-2	TGTGCCACCGGACACCCCGACTATGGCTACACCTTC	CATGHPDYGYTF
few	TRBV28	NA	TRBJ1-1	TGTGCCAGCACAGGGTTGGGTTTAGGCACTGAAGCTTTCTTT	CASTGLGLGTEAFF
NA	TRBV5-1	TRBD2	TRBJ2-1	TGCGCCAGCAGTCCCCGGACTAGCGGGGTTTACAATGAGCAGTTCTTC	CASSPRTSGVYNEQFF
NA	TRBV19	NA	TRBJ1-2	TGTGTCAGTAGTATTCGAGGGTGGCCCTATGGCTACACCTTC	CVSSIRGWPYGYTF
once	TRBV18	NA	TRBJ2-7	TGTGCCAGCTCACCACCGGGACTGGGGCGTTACGAGCAGTACTTC	CASSPPGLGRYEQYF
NA	TRBV27	NA	TRBJ1-4	TGTGCCAGCAGTTTAGGTTCGGCTAATGAAAAACTGTTTTTT	CASSLGSANEKLFF
NA	TRBV18	NA	TRBJ2-4	TGTGCCAGCTCACCAGGCAGGGGCAAAAACATTCAGTACTTC	CASSPGRGKNIQYF
few	TRBV29-1	TRBD2	TRBJ2-1	TGCAGCGGAGCGGGACGGAGCTCCTACAATGAGCAGTTCTTC	CSGAGRSSYNEQFF
NA	TRBV6-1	TRBD1	TRBJ2-7	TGTGCCAGCAGCATGGGACAGCTGACCTACGAGCAGTACTTC	CASSMGQLTYEQYF
NA	TRBV9	NA	TRBJ2-3	TGTGCCAGCAGCGTAGGGGGGGAGCTTCGGGATACGCAGTATTTT	CASSVGGELRDTQYF
NA	TRBV27	NA	TRBJ2-7	TGTGCCAGCAGTTTTAGGCAGAACTACGAGCAGTACTTC	CASSFRQNYEQYF
NA	TRBV18	NA	TRBJ1-4	TGTGCCAGCTCACCAACGCTCAGGGATACATCTGAAAAACTGTTTTTT	CASSPTLRDTSEKLFF
NA	TRBV9	TRBD2	TRBJ2-1	TGTGCCAGCAGCGAGGAGGGACTAGCGGGAGAGCAGTTCTTC	CASSEEGLAGEQFF
NA	TRBV30	NA	TRBJ1-5	TGTGCCTGGAGTGTACGCACGGGAAGATCTCAGCCCCAGCATTTT	CAWSVRTGRSQPQHF
once	TRBV4-1	NA	TRBJ1-4	TGCGCCAGCAGCCAAGACCGGGCAACTAATGAAAAACTGTTTTTT	CASSQDRATNEKLFF
NA	TRBV7-2	NA	TRBJ2-7	TGTGCCAGCAGCTCCCTGGGGGCCCTCTACGAGCAGTACTTC	CASSSLGALYEQYF
NA	TRBV28	NA	TRBJ2-1	TGTGCCACCATACAGATGGCGAACAATGAGCAGTTCTTC	CATIQMANNEQFF
NA	TRBV29-1	TRBD1	TRBJ1-2	TGCAGCGTTGAAACGACAGGGGGGAAAAGCTACACCTTC	CSVETTGGKSYTF
NA	TRBV19	NA	TRBJ2-2	TGTGCCAGTAGTAATAGGGCAGGGAGTAGAACCGGGGAGCTGTTTTTT	CASSNRAGSRTGELFF
NA	TRBV28	TRBD2	TRBJ2-5	TGTGCCAGCAGTGGGGCTAGCGGGAATCAAGAGACCCAGTACTTC	CASSGASGNQETQYF
NA	TRBV7-8	NA	TRBJ2-7	TGTGCCAGCAGCTTAGACAGGACCTCCTACGAGCAGTACTTC	CASSLDRTSYEQYF
NA	TRBV7-8	TRBD2	TRBJ2-5	TGTGCCAGCAGCTTATGGGCACGGGGAGGGAGGGAGACCCAGTACTTC	CASSLWARGGRETQYF
NA	TRBV2	TRBD2	TRBJ2-1	TGTGCCAGCAAAGGCGGGGGAGACAATGAGCAGTTCTTC	CASKGGGDNEQFF
NA	TRBV28	NA	TRBJ1-1	TGTGCCAGCAGGCCAGGGTTGGCCACTGAAGCTTTCTTT	CASRPGLATEAFF
NA	TRBV30	NA	TRBJ1-2	TGTGCCTGGAGCCTAGGGTACAGGCCCTCTGATGGCTACACCTTC	CAWSLGYRPSDGYTF
NA	TRBV10-3	TRBD1	TRBJ2-7	TGTGCCACAAGAGGGGACAGCTCATTAGGAGAGCAGTACTTC	CATRGDSSLGEQYF
NA	TRBV30	NA	TRBJ1-3	TGTGCCTGGGGCCGCTCTGGAAACACCATATATTTT	CAWGRSGNTIYF
NA	TRBV4-2	TRBD2	TRBJ2-1	TGTGCCAGCAGCCAAGAGGGGAGGACTAGAGAGAGTTCGGGGAATGAGCAGTTCTTC	CASSQEGRTRESSGNEQFF
NA	TRBV15	TRBD1	TRBJ2-1	TGTGCCACCAGCGCGAACCGACCCGAGACAGGGAATGAGCAGTTCTTC	CATSANRPETGNEQFF
NA	TRBV2	NA	TRBJ1-2	TGTGCCAGCAGTAGGGTAAACTATGGCTACACCTTC	CASSRVNYGYTF
NA	TRBV5-1	TRBD1	TRBJ2-7	TGCGCCAGCAGAGACCGGGACAGACAGTACTTC	CASRDRDRQYF